This T cell receptor (beta chain) is drawn from a study of cytomegalovirus exposure and HLA in healthy donors. General study results and limits: Among TCR beta chains, those listed as cytomegalovirus-associated numbered over 150.

Data came from immunoSEQ multiplex PCR; TCRdb stores just in-frame clones and leaves some out. Of about 180,000 clones detected, approximately 89% appear once; the ten largest clones hold roughly 2.6%. Germline V gene sequence: CDR1 SQVTM, CDR2 ANQGSEA. The CDR3 consists of 14 residues. V lost 7 bases to trimming and J lost 4 bases, with 16 bases between them. As for this clone: What it binds is unknown.

The chain joins TRBV29-1 to TRBJ1-4, with D tentatively TRBD1 (6 bases). The source is a man between 18 and 29 years old in good health and CMV-seropositive. The sample comprised PBMCs. CDR3 nucleotide sequence: TGCAGCGGTGGGGGGGGCAGCGATAATGAAAAACTGTTTTTT. It encodes CSGGGGSDNEKLFF.